This T cell receptor (beta chain) emerged from a study of cytomegalovirus exposure and HLA in healthy donors. Germline lookup yields CDR1 SGHRS and CDR2 YFSETQ. Trimming cost V 0 bases and J 4 bases, with 7 bases left between them. CDR3 size: 13 residues. This clone was seen only once. TCRdb's table, derived via immunoSEQ multiplex PCR, lists solely in-frame clones and lacks some. Among 200,000 to 250,000 clones listed, just under 90% were seen once. Sequenced sample: PBMCs. This sequence originates from a young man in good health and CMV-seronegative. The chain couples TRBV5-1 to TRBJ1-2, with D possibly matching TRBD1 (5 bases). CDR3 in amino acids: CASSLGQRYGYTF. DNA of the CDR3: TGCGCCAGCAGCTTGGGACAGCGCTATGGCTACACCTTC.